The clone carrying this TCR beta chain was found once. CDR3 length equals 13 residues. Germline values: CDR1 SGHRS, CDR2 YFSETQ. Trimming pared 2 bases from V and 3 bases from J, leaving 8 bases between. Clinical history reported by participants formed the basis on which cohorts were assigned. Under the authors' procedure: Reference gene primer amplification yielded estimated nucleated cell counts. Only in-frame clones appear in the TCRdb table, and some are missing; sequencing was by immunoSEQ multiplex PCR. V and J calls and clone size are given by that table; D and trimming were obtained from the DNA. The sample includes 250,000 or so clones, approximately 90% seen only once; the top ten take roughly 9%. These data come from a study of blood T cell repertoires in COVID-19.

The clonotype originates from a man in his forties who had recovered from COVID-19. The specimen was PBMCs or T cells enriched from blood (not recorded which). The chain combines TRBV5-1 with TRBJ1-1, with D tentatively TRBD1 (5 bases). CDR3 sequence: CASSLGGDTEAFF. The CDR3 region has the DNA TGCGCCAGCAGCTTAGGAGGGGACACTGAAGCTTTCTTT.